A selection of T cell receptor beta chains follows, all from one sample in a study of human versus mouse CDR3 diversity and MHC coevolution. Using immunoSEQ multiplex PCR, the repertoire was profiled, and TCRdb retains in-frame clones only, with some absent. The repertoire includes 75,000 to 90,000 clones, 93% of them detected once, and over 1.3% sits in the top ten. The specimen sequenced was naive CD4+ T cells from blood. The receptors here all came from a person aged 25 to 75 in good health. The CDR3 runs from the conserved cysteine through the conserved F or W. The D gene is left open where the match is weak. The size of a clone is reported for some rows only, either as once, few or many, or as a class for expanded clones.

length,V,size,J,D,DNA,CDR3
14,TRBV5-1,-,TRBJ2-5,-,TGCGCCAGCAGCCCGGACACGGATCAAGAGACCCAGTACTTC,CASSPDTDQETQYF
14,TRBV6-1,-,TRBJ2-1,TRBD2,TGTGCCAGCAGCCCGACTAGCGGGGTGCATGAGCAGTTCTTC,CASSPTSGVHEQFF
14,TRBV7-2,-,TRBJ1-1,TRBD1,TGTGCCAGCAGCATCCTACAGGGGGGAACTGAAGCTTTCTTT,CASSILQGGTEAFF
15,TRBV10-3,-,TRBJ2-2,TRBD2,TGTGCCACACTAGAGGGTAGCGGGAGCACCGGGGAGCTGTTCTTT,CATLEGSGSTGELFF
14,TRBV7-2,-,TRBJ1-2,-,TGTGCCAGCAGCTTAGTTAAAATGAACTATGGCTACACCTTC,CASSLVKMNYGYTF
14,TRBV18,-,TRBJ2-7,TRBD1,TGTGCCAGCTCACCACTACAGGGGTCCTACGAGCAGTACTTC,CASSPLQGSYEQYF
14,TRBV30,-,TRBJ2-1,TRBD2,TGTGCCTGGAGGCCTAGCGGGTCTCACAATGAGCAGTTCTTC,CAWRPSGSHNEQFF
15,TRBV19,-,TRBJ1-2,-,TGTGCCAGTAGTATTCCCCTCGGTACAGCTTATGGCTACACCTTC,CASSIPLGTAYGYTF
18,TRBV7-2,-,TRBJ2-1,TRBD2,TGTGCCAGCAGCTTAGTAGCCGGGACTAGCGGGAGGGCCAATGAGCAGTTCTTC,CASSLVAGTSGRANEQFF
15,TRBV18,once,TRBJ2-7,TRBD1,TGTGCCAGCTCACCTCCGGGACAGGGGGCGCGGGAGCAGTACTTC,CASSPPGQGAREQYF
15,TRBV7-6,-,TRBJ2-1,TRBD2,TGTGCCAGCAGCTTAGTAGCGGGAGGGCCTGATGAGCAGTTCTTC,CASSLVAGGPDEQFF
14,TRBV5-1,-,TRBJ1-1,TRBD1,TGCGCCAGCAGCTTCGGACAGGGGTGGACTGAAGCTTTCTTT,CASSFGQGWTEAFF
14,TRBV28,-,TRBJ1-5,TRBD1,TGTGCCAGCAGTTCGGGACAGGGGAATCAGCCCCAGCATTTT,CASSSGQGNQPQHF
15,TRBV9,once,TRBJ2-3,TRBD1,TGTGCCAGCAGCACCGGACAGGGGGTGGCAGATACGCAGTATTTT,CASSTGQGVADTQYF
14,TRBV28,-,TRBJ2-7,TRBD1,TGTGCCAGCAGAAAACAGGGGAGCTCCTACGAGCAGTACTTC,CASRKQGSSYEQYF
13,TRBV6-5,-,TRBJ2-7,TRBD1,TGTGCCAGCAGAACAGGGGGCAGATACGAGCAGTACTTC,CASRTGGRYEQYF
14,TRBV19,-,TRBJ2-7,TRBD1,TGTGCCAGTAGTATTGGGACAGGCTCCTACGAGCAGTACTTC,CASSIGTGSYEQYF
14,TRBV6-6,-,TRBJ2-2,-,TGTGCCAGCAGAGTGCTAGTGCGCACCGGGGAGCTGTTTTTT,CASRVLVRTGELFF
16,TRBV7-2,-,TRBJ1-5,TRBD1,TGTGCCAGCAGCTTAATTGGGACAGGGGGTAATCAGCCCCAGCATTTT,CASSLIGTGGNQPQHF
17,TRBV27,-,TRBJ1-4,-,TGTGCCAGCAGTTTAGGGGCCTACAGGGCTAGAAATGAAAAACTGTTTTTT,CASSLGAYRARNEKLFF
16,TRBV4-3,-,TRBJ2-3,TRBD2,TGCGCCAGCAGCCAAGTCAGCGGGGGCCTCACAGATACGCAGTATTTT,CASSQVSGGLTDTQYF
13,TRBV5-1,-,TRBJ1-1,-,TGCGCCAGCAGCTTGGGGGGGGGCACTGAAGCTTTCTTT,CASSLGGGTEAFF
13,TRBV7-3,-,TRBJ2-1,TRBD1,TGTGCCAGCAGCTTACAACAGGGGAATGAGCAGTTCTTC,CASSLQQGNEQFF
15,TRBV7-3,-,TRBJ1-1,-,TGTGCCAGCAGCCTTCAGGGATCATCTGCGACTGAAGCTTTCTTT,CASSLQGSSATEAFF
16,TRBV15,-,TRBJ2-7,TRBD2,TGTGCCACCAGCAGAGATTGGGCAGCGGGAGGGAACGAGCAGTACTTC,CATSRDWAAGGNEQYF
15,TRBV7-9,-,TRBJ2-3,-,TGTGCCCTTCCGCCGAGGTCTTCTAGCACAGATACGCAGTATTTT,CALPPRSSSTDTQYF
15,TRBV9,-,TRBJ2-5,-,TGTGCCAGCAGCACAAGCAGGGATTACCAAGAGACCCAGTACTTC,CASSTSRDYQETQYF
12,TRBV30,-,TRBJ2-1,-,TGTGCCTGGAAACCTGACAGTAATGAGCAGTTCTTC,CAWKPDSNEQFF
14,TRBV11-1,-,TRBJ2-1,TRBD2,TGTGCCAGCAGCCGGACTAGCGACTACAATGAGCAGTTCTTC,CASSRTSDYNEQFF
15,TRBV18,-,TRBJ2-7,TRBD1,TGTGCCAGCTCACTGCCGGGACAGGGGTTCTACGAGCAGTACTTC,CASSLPGQGFYEQYF
13,TRBV6-1,-,TRBJ2-7,-,TGTGCCAGCAGTGAAGGTGGGCTCTACGAGCAGTACTTC,CASSEGGLYEQYF
15,TRBV7-8,-,TRBJ2-7,TRBD2,TGTGCCAGCAGCTTAGGACTAGCGGGAGGAGGCGAGCAGTACTTC,CASSLGLAGGGEQYF
13,TRBV19,-,TRBJ1-5,-,TGTGCCAGTAGTCCCCAGGGGAATCAGCCCCAGCATTTT,CASSPQGNQPQHF
14,TRBV27,-,TRBJ1-2,TRBD1,TGTGCCGTCTTCCCGGACAGGGGGCCAGGTGGCTACACCTTC,CAVFPDRGPGGYTF
14,TRBV5-1,-,TRBJ1-4,TRBD1,TGCGCCAGCGGAAGGGGACAGTCCGATGAAAAACTGTTTTTT,CASGRGQSDEKLFF
13,TRBV18,-,TRBJ1-2,-,TGTGCCAGCTCACAGGGGAGGCACTATGGCTACACCTTC,CASSQGRHYGYTF
14,TRBV7-2,-,TRBJ2-5,TRBD2,TGTGCCAGCGCGGGGACTAGCGGATTAGAGACCCAGTACTTC,CASAGTSGLETQYF
14,TRBV9,-,TRBJ2-1,-,TGTGCCAGCAGCGTAGCGGGAGAGGATATTGAGCAGTTCTTC,CASSVAGEDIEQFF
15,TRBV11-3,-,TRBJ2-7,TRBD1,TGTGCCAGCAGCCCTCAGACAGGGGGCAGGTACGAGCAGTACTTC,CASSPQTGGRYEQYF
13,TRBV7-8,-,TRBJ2-7,-,TGTGCCAGCAGCTCTACAGGGTACTACGAGCAGTACTTC,CASSSTGYYEQYF
16,TRBV7-6,-,TRBJ2-1,TRBD1,TGTGCCAGCAGCCAGGGACAGGGGGTGGGATACAATGAGCAGTTCTTC,CASSQGQGVGYNEQFF
14,TRBV9,-,TRBJ1-2,TRBD1,TGTGCCAGCAACTCATTAGACAGGGGGCAAGGCTACACCTTC,CASNSLDRGQGYTF
18,TRBV29-1,-,TRBJ2-1,-,TGCAGCGTTGATCCCTTTGGGATAAGGGGATCCTCCTACAATGAGCAGTTCTTC,CSVDPFGIRGSSYNEQFF
13,TRBV25-1,few,TRBJ1-1,-,TGTGCCAGCAGTGAGCAGTTCCAGGCTGAAGCTTTCTTT,CASSEQFQAEAFF
11,TRBV18,-,TRBJ1-3,-,TGTGCCAGCTCAGGGGCGGACACCATATATTTT,CASSGADTIYF
16,TRBV7-2,-,TRBJ1-1,-,TGTGCCAGCAGCTTAGGTTACGGAGGGGTTCGCACTGAAGCTTTCTTT,CASSLGYGGVRTEAFF
14,TRBV9,-,TRBJ1-6,TRBD1,TGTGCCAGCAGCCCCGGGACAGGGACTTCACCCCTCCACTTT,CASSPGTGTSPLHF
14,TRBV7-2,-,TRBJ2-1,TRBD2,TGTGCCAGCAGCTTACTAGCGGGGGTCCATGAGCAGTTCTTC,CASSLLAGVHEQFF
12,TRBV9,-,TRBJ2-1,-,TGTGCCAGCAGCGTCAATAGTGCTGAGCAGTTCTTC,CASSVNSAEQFF